The 27 T cell receptor beta chains below were found in one sample sequenced in a study of technical replicates of blood from several donors. The data were produced by immunoSEQ multiplex PCR, yet TCRdb's version contains in-frame clones alone and is incomplete. The sample consists of 80,000 or so clones, approximately 94% of them appearing once. Sequencing input: T cells isolated from PBMCs. The receptors stem from a human donor in good health.

The chain couples TRBV11-3 to TRBJ2-3; a weak D match, TRBD2 (7 bases). The CDR3 sequence is 15 residues long. Germline V CDR1 and CDR2: SGHNT, YENEEA. Trimming cost V 5 bases and J 1 base, with 13 bases left between them. The CDR3 region is CASSQGGGGTDTQYF. CDR3 nucleotide sequence: TGTGCCAGCAGCCAAGGGGGGGGCGGCACAGATACGCAGTATTTT.

This sequence joins TRBV6-5 and TRBJ1-5, with 8 bases matching TRBD1. V trimming: 6 bases; J trimming: 6 bases; junction bases outside the gene matches: 10. The CDR3 is made up of 15 amino acids. CDR1 MNHEY and CDR2 SVGAGI come from the germline V gene. Here the CDR3 DNA reads TGTGCCAGCAGCAAAAACAGGGGGTTCAGTCAGCCCCAGCATTTT. Its protein is CASSKNRGFSQPQHF.

The V call is TRBV7-3, the J call TRBJ1-1; D is ambiguous. Per germline, CDR1 SGHTA and CDR2 FQGTGA. The CDR3 has 13 amino acids. The ends were cut back, 4 bases at V and 2 bases at J, with 8 bases in the middle. The DNA of the CDR3 is TGTGCCAGCAGCTCCGCGGGTAACACTGAAGCTTTCTTT. It codes for CASSSAGNTEAFF. Full variable domain (rest looked up from reference TRBV7-3 and TRBJ1-1): GAGVSQTPSNKVTEKGKYVELRCDPISGHTALYWYRQSLGQGPEFLIYFQGTGAADDSGLPNDRFFAVRPEGSVSTLKIQRTERGDSAVYLCASSSAGNTEAFFGQGTRLTVV.

The chain uses TRBV15 and TRBJ2-1, with 10 bases matching TRBD2. V was pared by 4 bases and J by 0 bases, with 3 bases of the junction left unmatched. This CDR3 is built from 16 residues. CDR1 and CDR2 (germline): LNHNV, YYDKDF (reference sequence). The DNA for the CDR3 is TGTGCCACCAGCAACCCTAGCGGGAGCTCCTACAATGAGCAGTTCTTC. Protein: CATSNPSGSSYNEQFF.

V is TRBV5-1 and J is TRBJ1-1; the match to TRBD1 covers 8 bases. Germline values: CDR1 SGHRS, CDR2 YFSETQ. The CDR3 extends over 14 amino acids. The V and J ends lost 4 bases and 1 base, in that order; junction bases with no gene match: 3. CDR3 sequence (DNA): TGCGCCAGCAGCCCCGGGACAGGGAACACTGAAGCTTTCTTT. It codes for CASSPGTGNTEAFF.

The rearrangement joins TRBV2 to TRBJ1-1; TRBD1 matches 8 bases. Trimming at V came to 6 bases and at J to 4 bases, leaving 19 bases not matched to a gene. Germline CDR1 reads SNHLY; CDR2 reads FYNNEI. The CDR3 consists of 18 residues. The DNA of the CDR3 is TGTGCCAGCAGGGAAAGAAGAGGACAGGGTCCCTTAGGCACTGAAGCTTTCTTT. Protein product: CASRERRGQGPLGTEAFF.

This chain joins TRBV4-2 and TRBJ1-5; 7 nucleotides align to TRBD1. Trimming cost V 2 bases and J 4 bases; bases outside gene matches: 2. Looked up from germline, CDR1 is LGHNA and CDR2 is YNFKEQ. The CDR3 runs 14 residues. This CDR3 reads CASSQTGVNQPQHF. The CDR3, as DNA: TGTGCCAGCAGCCAAACAGGGGTGAATCAGCCCCAGCATTTT.

The chain uses TRBV10-1 and TRBJ2-7; TRBD2 matches at 10 bases. Per the germline V gene, CDR1 is WNHNN and CDR2 is SYGVQD (reference sequence). This CDR3 is 15 amino acids long. Unmatched junction bases numbered 6, after V lost 4 bases and J lost 3 bases. The DNA for the CDR3 is TGCGCCAGCAGTGGAACTAGCGGGGACTTCTACGAGCAGTACTTC. The encoded protein is CASSGTSGDFYEQYF.

V and J are TRBV14 and TRBJ2-5, with D maybe TRBD2 (6 bases). Germline CDR1 reads SGHDN; CDR2 reads FVKESK. Trimming shortened V by 0 bases and J by 4 bases, and 12 bases separated the two germline ends. The CDR3 runs to 15 residues. For the CDR3, the DNA is TGTGCCAGCAGCCAAGATTGGGGGAGGACAGAGACCCAGTACTTC. It specifies CASSQDWGRTETQYF.

Only one count was recorded for this clone. The chain is built from TRBV18 and TRBJ2-1; no clear D. The CDR3 is 14 residues long. Trimming removed 3 bases at V and 4 bases at J, with 10 bases between. Germline CDR1 KGHSH, CDR2 LQKENI. The CDR3 spells CASSPPGEYNEQFF. The CDR3 nucleotides read TGTGCCAGCTCACCTCCTGGAGAATACAATGAGCAGTTCTTC.

The chain is built from TRBV19 and TRBJ2-1; possibly TRBD2 for D (6 bases). Germline lookup yields CDR1 LNHDA and CDR2 SQIVND (reference sequence). The CDR3 has 15 amino acids. The V end was cut by 3 bases, the J end by 8 bases, with 17 bases between. CDR3 bases: TGTGCCAGTAGTATTATAGCGGACTCTTCTCATGAGCAGTTCTTC. This translates into CASSIIADSSHEQFF.

This chain links TRBV28 with TRBJ2-7; 8 bases map to TRBD1. V shed 3 bases and J 5 bases; nucleotides not matched to a gene: 3. CDR1 is MDHEN, CDR2 SYDVKM, per germline. CDR3 length equals 13 residues. CDR3 nucleotide sequence: TGTGCCAGCAGTTTTCGACAGGGGAACGAGCAGTACTTC. Amino acid sequence: CASSFRQGNEQYF.

The chain employs TRBV4-1 and TRBJ2-7; TRBD2 might be the D (5 bases). V was cut by 5 bases and J by 8 bases, with 19 bases left in between. Per the germline V gene, CDR1 is MGHRA and CDR2 is YSYEKL. The CDR3 is made up of 14 amino acids. The CDR3 loop is CASSTKLIGEKQYF. DNA of the CDR3: TGCGCCAGCAGCACCAAGCTGATCGGGGAGAAGCAGTACTTC.

The chain is built from TRBV7-2 and TRBJ2-3; D is unclear. The CDR3 sequence is 11 residues long. The germline V gene has CDR1 SGHTA and CDR2 FQGNSA. V lost 3 bases and J lost 6, with 4 bases in between. The CDR3 reads CASSFQDTQYF. CDR3 DNA: TGTGCCAGCAGCTTCCAGGATACGCAGTATTTT. Complete variable domain (other parts from reference TRBV7-2 and TRBJ2-3): GAGVSQSPSNKVTEKGKDVELRCDPISGHTALYWYRQSLGQGLEFLIYFQGNSAPDKSGLPSDRFSAERTGGSVSTLTIQRTQQEDSAVYLCASSFQDTQYFGPGTRLTVL.

This chain connects TRBV5-6 to TRBJ2-7, with 12 bases identical to TRBD1. Trimming removed 4 bases from V and 0 bases from J; junction bases left unmatched: 5. This CDR3 has 16 residues. CDR1 SGHDT and CDR2 YYEEEE come from the germline V gene. This CDR3 reads CASSHRDRGRSYEQYF. CDR3 nucleotides: TGTGCCAGCAGCCACCGGGACAGGGGGCGCTCCTACGAGCAGTACTTC.

This rearrangement joins TRBV7-8 to TRBJ2-6; D perhaps matches TRBD1 (5 bases). Germline assignment: CDR1 SGHVS and CDR2 FQNEAQ. This CDR3 comprises 16 residues. The V gene lost 2 bases and the J gene lost 2 bases, with 10 bases spanning the gap. The DNA for the CDR3 is TGTGCCAGCAGCTTATTGAAAGGGGCTGGGGCCAACGTCCTGACTTTC. It yields the protein CASSLLKGAGANVLTF.

This chain joins TRBV27 and TRBJ1-2; 7 nucleotides line up with TRBD1. V lost 8 bases and J lost 6; bases outside the gene matches: 6. Germline loops: CDR1 MNHEY, CDR2 SMNVEV (reference sequence). The CDR3 runs to 12 residues. The CDR3 coding sequence is TGTGCCAGCGGGTACAGGGGAGATGGCTACACCTTC. It yields the protein CASGYRGDGYTF.

The rearrangement joins TRBV7-3 to TRBJ2-1; 13 bases align to TRBD2. From germline, CDR1 is SGHTA and CDR2 FQGTGA. V shed 5 bases, J shed 5 bases, and the junction held 12 bases outside the gene matches. This CDR3 region has 18 residues. The CDR3 DNA sequence: TGTGCCAGCAGCGCGAATTGGACTAGCGGGAGAAGGGACAATGAGCAGTTCTTC. It specifies CASSANWTSGRRDNEQFF.

The chain links TRBV10-1 to TRBJ2-1; D may be TRBD2 (6 bases). V was trimmed by 6 bases and J by 0 bases, leaving 12 bases between them. Germline loops: CDR1 WNHNN, CDR2 SYGVQD (reference sequence). The CDR3 runs to 15 residues. In nucleotides, the CDR3 is TGCGCCAGCAGCGTTTCGGAGGGCTCCTACAATGAGCAGTTCTTC. Translating it yields CASSVSEGSYNEQFF.

The chain recombines TRBV30 with TRBJ1-2; 8 nucleotides match TRBD1. The CDR3 totals 14 residues. The trim removed 5 bases at V and 2 bases at J, leaving 7 bases unmatched. The germline V gene encodes CDR1 GTSNPN and CDR2 SVGIG (reference sequence). The CDR3 DNA sequence: TGTGCCTGGTGGGACAGGAGCATAAACTATGGCTACACCTTC. Its translation: CAWWDRSINYGYTF.

This chain joins TRBV5-5 and TRBJ2-2; tentative D call: TRBD1 (5 bases). Per the germline V gene, CDR1 is SGHKS and CDR2 is YYEKEE (reference sequence). V gave up 2 bases and J gave up 7 bases, with 9 bases separating them. This CDR3 is 13 amino acids long. The CDR3 protein is CASSFRVGGELFF. The CDR3 DNA reads TGTGCCAGCAGCTTCAGGGTAGGCGGGGAGCTGTTTTTT.

This clone was detected once. The chain combines TRBV5-4 with TRBJ2-1; a possible D gene is TRBD2 (5 bases). The CDR3 has 15 residues. Germline CDR1 SGHNT, CDR2 YYREEE (reference sequence). Trimming removed 4 bases at V and 7 bases at J, with 18 bases between. The CDR3: CASSPGPARGNEQFF. CDR3 nucleotide sequence: TGTGCCAGCAGCCCCGGGCCAGCGCGAGGGAATGAGCAGTTCTTC.

The chain employs TRBV28 and TRBJ1-2, with 9 bases matching TRBD1. The germline V gene has CDR1 MDHEN and CDR2 SYDVKM. This CDR3 comprises 13 residues. V shed 5 bases and J 6 bases; nucleotides not matched to a gene: 4. CDR3 sequence: CASSPDRGDGYTF. In nucleotides, the CDR3 is TGTGCCAGCAGTCCAGACAGGGGGGATGGCTACACCTTC.

This chain links TRBV5-4 with TRBJ2-7, with 8 bases fitting TRBD2. J lost 4 bases, V lost 4 bases, and 13 bases had no gene match. Per the germline V gene, CDR1 is SGHNT and CDR2 is YYREEE (reference sequence). CDR3 length: 16 amino acids. The CDR3 region has the DNA TGTGCCAGCAGCAGATCCGGGACTAGTACCGGTTACGAGCAGTACTTC. Its translation: CASSRSGTSTGYEQYF.

The chain carries TRBV7-6 and TRBJ2-7; 12 bases align to TRBD2. V dropped 2 bases and J dropped 5; count of bases not matched to a gene: 1. This CDR3 comprises 14 residues. Germline CDR1 is SGHVS and CDR2 is FNYEAQ. The CDR3 sequence is CASSLLAGGNEQYF. The CDR3 DNA is TGTGCCAGCAGCTTACTAGCGGGAGGGAACGAGCAGTACTTC.

The rearrangement links TRBV27 to TRBJ1-2, with 9 bases aligning to TRBD1. This CDR3 contains 14 residues. Germline CDR1 reads MNHEY; CDR2 reads SMNVEV (reference sequence). V lost 0 bases, J lost 6 bases, and 2 bases stayed unmatched. The CDR3 loop is CASSLSGDRDGYTF. The DNA for the CDR3 is TGTGCCAGCAGTTTATCGGGGGACAGGGATGGCTACACCTTC.

The CDR3 reads CASSPIQDRPYGYTF. The CDR3 DNA reads as TGCGCCAGCAGCCCAATCCAAGACAGACCCTATGGCTACACCTTC. The chain recombines TRBV4-3 with TRBJ1-2; D perhaps matches TRBD1 (5 bases). This CDR3 has 15 amino acids. In germline, CDR1 is LGHNA, CDR2 YSLEER. The germline V and J ends were trimmed by 4 bases and 4 bases, with 16 bases remaining between them.